The 28 T cell receptor beta chains given below trace back to one sample, sequenced in a study of T-cell reconstitution after alpha-beta-depleted transplantation in children. During its preparation, the TCRbeta library received unique molecular identifiers. Via MiXCR, TCRdb re-called the PCR reads, giving one row per CDR3 protein. The sample holds about a million distinct CDR3 sequences; about 29% are singletons and the top ten take around 30%. The sequencing here drew on PBMCs, mostly from graft donor cells, taken 360 days after TCRalphabeta/CD19-depleted stem cell transplant. Every receptor here comes from a boy younger than two who had a stem cell transplant for SCID, so the T cells may come from the graft donor.

The V call is TRBV5-1, the J call TRBJ2-7; 11 bases map to TRBD1. Unmatched junction bases numbered 10, after V lost 3 bases and J lost 5 bases. CDR3 length: 16 amino acids. CDR1 is SGHRS and CDR2 is YFSETQ in the germline V gene. The CDR3 region is CASSSYRTGGKDEQYF. The CDR3 DNA reads TGCGCCAGCAGCTCCTATAGGACAGGGGGCAAGGACGAGCAGTACTTC.

The genes are TRBV12-3 or TRBV12-4 and TRBJ1-2, with TRBD1 matching over 9 bases. The trim removed 3 bases at V and 5 bases at J, leaving 7 bases unmatched. The CDR3 extends over 15 amino acids. CDR3: CASSFGRGQGYGYTF. The DNA for the CDR3 is TGTGCCAGCAGTTTCGGCCGGGGACAGGGATATGGCTACACCTTC.

The V gene is TRBV5-1, the J gene TRBJ2-1, with 10 bases identical to TRBD1. Germline CDR1 SGHRS, CDR2 YFSETQ. This CDR3 has 15 residues. The J segment lost 9 bases and the V segment lost 1 base, leaving 7 bases of the junction unmatched. This CDR3 reads CASSLRDRGPSEQFF. CDR3 bases: TGCGCCAGCAGCTTGCGAGACAGGGGGCCCAGTGAGCAGTTCTTC.

The DNA of the CDR3 is TGCAGTGCTAGAGATAAAACCCTAACTGGGGCCAACGTCCTGACTTTC. As protein: CSARDKTLTGANVLTF. The rearrangement links TRBV20-1 to TRBJ2-6, with D unresolved. This CDR3 spans 16 amino acids. CDR1 is DFQATT and CDR2 is SNEGSKA in the germline V gene (reference sequence). V gave up 0 bases and J gave up 2 bases, with 11 bases separating them.

The table lists this clonotype with many counts. This chain joins TRBV5-1 and TRBJ1-1, with TRBD1 matching 7 bases. The CDR3 spans 15 residues. Germline lookup yields CDR1 SGHRS and CDR2 YFSETQ. Losses at the gene ends were 0 bases for V and 5 bases for J; bases not matched to a gene: 7. The CDR3 loop is CASSLATGVGTEAFF. CDR3 nucleotides: TGCGCCAGCAGCTTGGCAACAGGGGTAGGGACTGAAGCTTTCTTT.

The chain uses TRBV4-1 and TRBJ1-5; D not resolved. The CDR3 has 18 residues. Germline CDR1 MGHRA, CDR2 YSYEKL. Trimming pared 1 base from V and 8 bases from J, leaving 24 bases between. Here the CDR3 DNA reads TGCGCCAGCAGCCAAGGCTTCGCAGATAGATATTATGGGAAGCCCCAGCATTTT. This codes for CASSQGFADRYYGKPQHF.

This chain uses TRBV29-1 with TRBJ1-3; D remains ambiguous. Looked up from germline, CDR1 is SQVTM and CDR2 is ANQGSEA. The CDR3 covers 13 residues. Deletions cut 7 bases from V and 0 bases from J, with 10 bases between. CDR3 in amino acids: CSARQSSGNTIYF. Written as DNA, the CDR3 is TGCAGCGCCCGTCAGAGCTCTGGAAACACCATATATTTT.

The sample holds a few counts of this clonotype. V usage is TRBV5-1 and J usage is TRBJ2-1; D call uncertain. V was pared by 6 bases and J by 7 bases, with 14 bases between. CDR3 length: 13 amino acids. Germline CDR1 reads SGHRS; CDR2 reads YFSETQ. CDR3 sequence: CASKPNLGNEQFF. The CDR3 DNA follows: TGCGCCAGCAAGCCTAATCTGGGTAATGAGCAGTTCTTC. The whole variable domain, remainder taken from reference TRBV5-1 and TRBJ2-1, is KAGVTQTPRYLIKTRGQQVTLSCSPISGHRSVSWYQQTPGQGLQFLFEYFSETQRNKGNFPGRFSGRQFSNSRSEMNVSTLELGDSALYLCASKPNLGNEQFFGPGTRLTVL.

This sequence joins TRBV15 and TRBJ2-5; no clear D gene. CDR1 is LNHNV, CDR2 YYDKDF, per germline (reference sequence). V was clipped by 2 bases and J by 5 bases, with 18 bases between them. The CDR3 covers 16 residues. The CDR3 DNA reads as TGTGCCACCAGCAGAATTTTAGGGTCAATGGTGGAGACCCAGTACTTC. It codes for CATSRILGSMVETQYF. The entire variable domain, with the rest obtained from reference TRBV15 and TRBJ2-5, is as follows: DAMVIQNPRYQVTQFGKPVTLSCSQTLNHNVMYWYQQKSSQAPKLLFHYYDKDFNNEADTPDNFQSRRPNTSFCFLDIRSPGLGDTAMYLCATSRILGSMVETQYFGPGTRLLVL.

This clonotype has more than one count but fewer than ten. V usage is TRBV29-1 and J usage is TRBJ1-6, with D possibly being TRBD1 (5 bases). This CDR3 has 15 residues. Between the trimmed V and J ends, which lost 6 bases and 7 bases, there was a span of 19 bases. Germline lookup yields CDR1 SQVTM and CDR2 ANQGSEA. The CDR3 DNA reads TGCAGCGTCGTATGGGGGGAAAGGTTGAATTCACCCCTCCACTTT. Translation gives CSVVWGERLNSPLHF.

Turning to this clonotype: The junction departs from the called germline gene at one end, perhaps through a read error. V usage is TRBV12-3 or TRBV12-4 and J usage is TRBJ2-5; TRBD1 matches at 9 bases. This CDR3 is built from 14 residues. In nucleotides, the CDR3 is TGTTCCAGCAGAAAACAGGGGGCAAAGGAGACCCAGTACTTC. Translation gives CSSRKQGAKETQYF.

This clonotype was observed a few times. V gene TRBV5-4 combines with J gene TRBJ2-7; 9 bases line up with TRBD2. Germline V gene data show CDR1 as SGHNT and CDR2 as YYREEE (reference sequence). The CDR3 loop spans 14 amino acids. V lost 4 bases, J lost 4 bases, and 6 bases stayed unmatched. CDR3 sequence: CASSPRLAEYEQYF. CDR3 coding DNA: TGTGCCAGCAGCCCCCGACTAGCGGAATACGAGCAGTACTTC.

CDR3 loop: CASSYSAPDSPLHF. CDR3 in DNA: TGTGCCAGCAGTTACTCGGCCCCCGATTCACCCCTCCACTTT. The J gene is TRBJ1-6, the V gene TRBV6-5; no clear D. Germline CDR1 and CDR2: MNHEY and SVGAGI. Trimming cost V 0 bases and J 8 bases, with 8 bases left between them. The CDR3 is 14 residues long.

This clonotype was counted between two and nine times. The genes are TRBV11-2 and TRBJ1-4; D perhaps matches TRBD1 (5 bases). From germline, CDR1 is SGHAT and CDR2 FQNNGV. V lost 2 bases and J 8 bases, leaving 12 bases between the germline ends. CDR3 size: 14 residues. The CDR3 DNA sequence: TGTGCCAGCAGCTTACGGGGGGGACGGGAAAAACTGTTTTTT. This gives the protein CASSLRGGREKLFF.

The CDR3 loop reads CAISELVGSGYTF. The CDR3 DNA reads TGTGCCATCAGTGAGTTGGTGGGATCTGGCTACACCTTC. This chain uses TRBV10-3 with TRBJ1-2; no reliable D call. V was cut by 1 base and J by 7 bases, with 10 bases left in between. This CDR3 comprises 13 residues. The germline V gene encodes CDR1 ENHRY and CDR2 SYGVKD.

This clonotype showed up just a few times. The chain recombines TRBV20-1 with TRBJ2-7, with 8 bases fitting TRBD1. Germline trimming cut 0 bases from V and 3 bases from J; bases unmatched to any gene: 10. Germline V gene lookup returns CDR1 DFQATT and CDR2 SNEGSKA (reference sequence). The CDR3 has 16 residues. CDR3 bases: TGCAGTGCTAGAGATTCTGGGACAGGTTCCCTCTACGAGCAGTACTTC. As protein: CSARDSGTGSLYEQYF.

This clonotype was seen only a few times. This chain connects TRBV20-1 to TRBJ1-4; tentatively, D is TRBD1 (6 bases). There are 16 residues in the CDR3. V was trimmed by 0 bases and J by 9 bases, leaving 20 bases between them. Per the germline V gene, CDR1 is DFQATT and CDR2 is SNEGSKA (reference sequence). The CDR3 bases are TGCAGTGCTAGAGAAAGAGGCTCCGGGACATCGAAAAAACTGTTTTTT. Amino acid sequence: CSARERGSGTSKKLFF.

The chain couples TRBV29-1 to TRBJ2-1; 11 bases match TRBD2. The length of the CDR3 is 12 residues. From germline, CDR1 is SQVTM and CDR2 ANQGSEA. The V segment lost 6 bases and the J segment 8 bases; nucleotides outside the gene matches: 3. The CDR3 DNA reads TGCAGCGTCCGGACTAGCGGGTATGAGCAGTTCTTC. It codes for CSVRTSGYEQFF.

The V call is TRBV28, the J call TRBJ1-2, with D perhaps TRBD1 (5 bases). The CDR3 extends over 13 amino acids. Germline V gives CDR1 MDHEN, CDR2 SYDVKM. The V gene lost 4 bases and the J gene lost 4 bases, with 10 bases spanning the gap. The CDR3 DNA is TGTGCCAGCAGTTCACGGGGCCTCTATGGCTACACCTTC. Its protein is CASSSRGLYGYTF.

This clonotype was counted many times. This rearrangement joins TRBV5-1 to TRBJ2-7, with D maybe TRBD2 (5 bases). The CDR3 spans 13 residues. Trimming took 4 bases from V and 2 from J, leaving 10 bases between them. In germline, CDR1 is SGHRS, CDR2 YFSETQ. CDR3 in DNA: TGCGCCAGCAGCAAAGGAGGACCCTACGAGCAGTACTTC. It translates to CASSKGGPYEQYF. Drawing the rest from reference TRBV5-1 and TRBJ2-7, the complete variable domain is KAGVTQTPRYLIKTRGQQVTLSCSPISGHRSVSWYQQTPGQGLQFLFEYFSETQRNKGNFPGRFSGRQFSNSRSEMNVSTLELGDSALYLCASSKGGPYEQYFGPGTRLTVT.

A few counts support this clonotype. The chain uses TRBV3-1 and TRBJ2-5; D remains ambiguous. The CDR3 runs to 13 residues. Trimming pared 1 base from V and 5 bases from J, leaving 8 bases between. Germline V gives CDR1 LGHDT, CDR2 YNNKEL (reference sequence). CDR3 in DNA: TGTGCCAGCAGCCAAGGGTTGACGGAGACCCAGTACTTC. It is translated as CASSQGLTETQYF.

CDR3 protein: CASSRGPKGENIQYF. The CDR3 DNA sequence: TGCGCCAGCAGCAGGGGACCAAAAGGGGAAAACATTCAGTACTTC. The chain joins TRBV5-1 to TRBJ2-4; D tentatively reads TRBD1 or TRBD2 (5 bases each). Looked up from germline, CDR1 is SGHRS and CDR2 is YFSETQ. The CDR3 extends over 15 amino acids. Trimming stripped 4 bases from V and 5 bases from J, with 16 bases between.

This chain joins TRBV28 and TRBJ2-4, with 10 bases identical to TRBD1. The CDR3 totals 17 residues. V trimming: 6 bases; J trimming: 4 bases; junction bases outside the gene matches: 12. Germline CDR1 and CDR2: MDHEN and SYDVKM. The CDR3 coding sequence is TGTGCCAGCAGGCTCGCACCGGACAGGGGGGCGAAAAACATTCAGTACTTC. Encoded protein: CASRLAPDRGAKNIQYF.

This clonotype was seen only a few times. V gene TRBV7-9 combines with J gene TRBJ1-2; TRBD1 aligns across 7 bases. V was pared by 7 bases and J by 3 bases, with 8 bases of the junction left unmatched. Looked up from germline, CDR1 is SEHNR and CDR2 is FQNEAQ (reference sequence). The CDR3 loop spans 14 amino acids. CDR3 in amino acids: CASTNPQGDYGYTF. The DNA for the CDR3 is TGTGCCAGCACCAATCCCCAGGGGGACTATGGCTACACCTTC.

The sample holds a few counts of this clonotype. The chain couples TRBV20-1 to TRBJ2-5, with 7 bases matching TRBD1. V lost 3 bases and J lost 6; bases outside the gene matches: 10. Germline V gene lookup returns CDR1 DFQATT and CDR2 SNEGSKA (reference sequence). This CDR3 spans 14 amino acids. The CDR3 DNA reads as TGCAGTGCTAGTCCCAGGGGGACAGTAAAGACCCAGTACTTC. This sequence encodes CSASPRGTVKTQYF.

V and J are TRBV20-1 and TRBJ2-1; 13 nucleotides align to TRBD2. CDR1 and CDR2 from the germline V gene are DFQATT and SNEGSKA (reference sequence). After removal of 5 bases from V and 6 bases from J, the junction contained 7 bases not matched to a gene. The CDR3 runs 15 residues. The CDR3 loop is CSAQTSGGTRNEQFF. The CDR3 DNA reads as TGCAGTGCTCAGACTAGCGGGGGGACTCGCAATGAGCAGTTCTTC.

Only a few counts were recorded for this clonotype. The chain couples TRBV20-1 to TRBJ2-4; no firm D call. Germline CDR1 reads DFQATT; CDR2 reads SNEGSKA (reference sequence). Trimming took off 5 bases at V and 3 bases at J, with 14 bases between the two ends. This CDR3 region has 14 residues. CDR3 bases: TGCAGTGCTGGTCGGACGATAGGCAAAAACATTCAGTACTTC. Encoded protein: CSAGRTIGKNIQYF.

Judged by abundance, this clonotype is medium-sized. The chain uses TRBV28 and TRBJ2-2; D remains unclear. V lost 7 bases, J lost 2 bases, and 17 bases lay in between. The CDR3 has 16 residues. The germline CDR1 and CDR2 sequences are MDHEN and SYDVKM. CDR3 coding DNA: TGTGCCAGCAAATATCAGCTGGTCGGCAACACCGGGGAGCTGTTTTTT. Translation: CASKYQLVGNTGELFF.